This note documents a single TCR beta chain sequence. Its antigen is not known. The sample originates from a study of T cell repertoires in cytomegalovirus infection. Overall study context: Indicated by public TCR beta signatures were CMV infection and matching HLA type.

TCRdb reanalysed the reads using MiXCR and keeps one entry per CDR3 protein. This sample carries about 140,000 distinct CDR3 sequences, roughly 6% of them seen once, and the ten largest clones take roughly 18%. Study-level results: Of the TCR beta families, the public ones yielded a cumulative frequency that identified carriers of CMV plus the relevant HLA. It was HLA-C-restricted CMV-specific TCR beta clonotypes that dominated the response ex vivo.

V was trimmed by 6 bases and J by 1 base, leaving 20 bases between them. In germline, CDR1 is DFQATT, CDR2 SNEGSKA (reference sequence). CDR3 length: 16 amino acids. This TCR was recovered from a human donor in good health (CMV status not recorded). Some clones in this sample may be carry-over from other donors' samples. The chain combines TRBV20-1 with TRBJ2-3, with a possible D match to TRBD2 (6 bases). The source material was PBMCs. The CDR3 DNA is TGCAGTGCCTCCCGTGCGGGAATGGTAGGCACAGATACGCAGTATTTT. It encodes CSASRAGMVGTDTQYF.